Sequencing of this TCR beta chain was carried out in a study of monozygotic twins with inflammatory bowel disease. Broader study findings: Among the T cells, different subtypes could not be distinguished. Ultimately, a single strong signal or clonotype associated with IBD was not supported.

A remark on this clonotype: Its antigen remains unknown.

CDR1 is SQVTM and CDR2 is ANQGSEA in the germline V gene. This CDR3 contains 13 residues. Each UMI harboured a 6-nucleotide sample barcode and was appended via template switching. TCRdb re-called the 5' RACE reads; one entry per CDR3 protein, DNA not given. The table lists 300,000 to 350,000 distinct CDR3 sequences. Per donor, 2.5 ml of blood was collected and frozen. The V and J genes are TRBV29-1 and TRBJ2-7; lacking DNA, the TRBD1 call made by TCRdb goes unchecked. Source material: blood. This clonotype was obtained from a human donor with ulcerative colitis or Crohn's disease, or a healthy co-twin of an affected twin (not recorded which). The CDR3 loop is CSVGQGVAYEQYF.